This T cell receptor beta chain emerged from a study of blood T cell repertoires in COVID-19 (dated by TCRdb to the early 2020s). Regarding the study in general: Samples covering the acute and convalescent phases of COVID-19 were provided by collaborators in the United States, Italy and Spain. The prospective study material was composed of cDNA or gDNA derived from T cells, B-cell-depleted T cells, or PBMCs. Where available, HLA class I and class II types were obtained from metadata supplied by the sample provider rather than from assay-based typing. Deeply sampled blood TCRbeta repertoires from subjects exposed to, actively infected with, or recovered from COVID-19 were included in the dataset. The repertoires were released in a freely available public database intended as a resource for research on the immune response to SARS-CoV-2. The samples were drawn from the first 160 participants of the ongoing ImmuneRACE study and from 1,254 subjects provided by 6 global collaborators. The sample metadata nearly always contained a de-identified subject ID, COVID-19 status, age in years and sex.

Each collaborating institution followed its own protocols to collect whole blood in K2EDTA tubes. For TCRbeta analysis, collaborators shipped samples as frozen whole blood, isolated PBMCs, or DNA extracted from either of those sample types. Spanning cysteine to phenylalanine, the CDR3 consists of 13 amino acids. CDR3 DNA is the only sequence kept; it has 39 bases, read in frame from the first base. CDR1 and CDR2 are read off the germline V gene as MNHEY and SVGAGI. Unmatched junction bases come to 5, with V trimmed by 4 bases and J by 7 bases. The immunoSEQ Assay, a bias-controlled multiplex PCR, was used to amplify TCRbeta CDR3 regions from genomic DNA. Per the authors' processing: The number of nucleated cells in each sample was estimated by amplification of reference gene primers within the assay. To quantify the absolute abundance of each unique TCRbeta CDR3 rearrangement, sequence reads were collapsed and filtered. For each sample, productive Simpson clonality was calculated as the square root of Simpson's diversity index across productive rearrangements. Entries here come from immuneACCESS through TCRdb and include only in-frame sequences with V and J called. Some clones fail to appear in such tables; in the studies checked, an unresolved V gene covers under half of the shortfall, and the cause of the remainder is unknown. That table supplies the V and J calls and clone size; D and trimming were determined from the DNA. This sample lists fewer than 200,000 clones; approximately 81% were detected once. The ten largest clones add up to approximately 3% of the sample.

What the research found in general, with its limitations: Clinical and demographic metadata were provided uncurated, with the amount varying by source and participant.

As for this clone: Its antigen specificity is not known. No base-level quality is on record; no much larger clone is a single base apart.

Sequencing was carried out using peripheral blood. This receptor was taken from a human donor with acute or convalescent COVID-19. The donor label of this sample is uncertain. The sequence links TRBV6-5 to TRBJ1-1; the central 8 bases match TRBD1. The CDR3 region reads CASSSTGAGEAFF. The nucleotides read TGTGCCAGCAGTTCGACAGGGGCGGGTGAAGCTTTCTTT.